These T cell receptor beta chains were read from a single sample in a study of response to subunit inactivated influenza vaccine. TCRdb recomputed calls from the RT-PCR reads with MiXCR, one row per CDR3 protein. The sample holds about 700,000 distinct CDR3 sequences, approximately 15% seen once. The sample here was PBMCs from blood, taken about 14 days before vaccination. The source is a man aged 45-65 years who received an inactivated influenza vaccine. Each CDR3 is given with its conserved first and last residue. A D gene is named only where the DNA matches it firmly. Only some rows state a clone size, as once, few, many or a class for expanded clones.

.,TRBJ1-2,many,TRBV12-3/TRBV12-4,TGTGCCAGCAGTTTATCGCCAGGGGCTGGCTACACCTTC,CASSLSPGAGYTF
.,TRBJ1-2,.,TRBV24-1,TGTGCCACCAGTGAACGACAGGAGGACGATGGCTACACCTTC,CATSERQEDDGYTF
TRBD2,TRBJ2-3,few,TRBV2,TGTGCCAGCAAAATTAGCGGGGCTCGCTCCACGCAGTATTTT,CASKISGARSTQYF
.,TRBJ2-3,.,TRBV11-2,TGTGCCAGCAGCTTATTTACAGGGACTAGCACAGATACGCAGTATTTT,CASSLFTGTSTDTQYF
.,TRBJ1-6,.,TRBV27,TGTGCCAGCAGTTCGAGTCAGTATAATTCACCCCTCCACTTT,CASSSSQYNSPLHF
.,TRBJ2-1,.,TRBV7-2,TGTGCCAGCACCAACGCAGGCGGGGAGCAGTTCTTC,CASTNAGGEQFF
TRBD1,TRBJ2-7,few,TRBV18,TGTGCCAGCTCATCGGGACAGGGGCCGTCGAGCTCCTACGAGCAGTACTTC,CASSSGQGPSSSYEQYF
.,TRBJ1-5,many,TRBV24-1,TGTGCCACCAGTGAGTGGGGTCAGCCCCAGCATTTT,CATSEWGQPQHF
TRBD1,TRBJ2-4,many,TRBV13,TGTGCCAGCAGCGAGATGGGACAGTCTCAGTACTTC,CASSEMGQSQYF
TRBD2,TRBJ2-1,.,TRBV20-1,TGCAGTGCTAGAGGAGCGGGGGGCCTACCCAATGAGCAGTTCTTC,CSARGAGGLPNEQFF
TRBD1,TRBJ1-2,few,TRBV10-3,TGTGCCATCAGCTGGGACAGGGGGAACTATGGCTACACCTTC,CAISWDRGNYGYTF
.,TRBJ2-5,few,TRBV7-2,TGTGCCAGCAGCCCGGACTGGAGCCAAGAGACCCAGTACTTC,CASSPDWSQETQYF
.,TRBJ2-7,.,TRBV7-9,TGTGCCAGCAGCTTATTGGGGGGAGAGGCTTTAGACTTC,CASSLLGGEALDF
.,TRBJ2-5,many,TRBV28,TGTGCCAGCCGTACCTCCGGGACGGAGACCCAGTACTTC,CASRTSGTETQYF
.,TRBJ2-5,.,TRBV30,TGTGCCTGGAGTATCGGGGAGCGGGAGACCCAGTACTTC,CAWSIGERETQYF
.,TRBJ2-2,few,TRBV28,TGTGCCAGCAGTTTCTCAGGGGCTAAAGGGGAGCTGTTTTTT,CASSFSGAKGELFF
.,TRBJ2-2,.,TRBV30,TGTGCCTGGAGGTCGTCGGGACGTTACACCGGGGAGCTGTTTTTT,CAWRSSGRYTGELFF
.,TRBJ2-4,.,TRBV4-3,TGCGCCAGCAGCCAAGACCCATTTGGCAAAAACATTCAGTACTTC,CASSQDPFGKNIQYF
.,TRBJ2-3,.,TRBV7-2,TGTGCCAGCAGCTTATGGGTCTCAGATACGCAGTATTTT,CASSLWVSDTQYF
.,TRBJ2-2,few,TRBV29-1,TGCAGCGTTGAAGTGAAGGTTCAGCATAGGGTTACCGGGGAGCTGTTTTTT,CSVEVKVQHRVTGELFF
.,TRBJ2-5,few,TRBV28,TGTGCCAGCGAGGGAGACCAGGTGGAGACCCAGTACTTC,CASEGDQVETQYF
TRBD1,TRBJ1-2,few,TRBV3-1,TGTGCCAGCAGCCAAGCGTGGGACAGAGATACTTATGGCTACACCTTC,CASSQAWDRDTYGYTF
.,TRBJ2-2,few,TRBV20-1,TGCAGTGCTAGAGTATTGGGGAACACCGGGGAGCTGTTTTTT,CSARVLGNTGELFF
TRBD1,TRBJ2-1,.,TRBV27,TGTGCCAGCAGTTTGTTCGGACAGGGGGCCTACAATGAGCAGTTCTTC,CASSLFGQGAYNEQFF
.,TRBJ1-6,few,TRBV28,TGTGCCAGCAGTTTTACCCTCGTAAATAATTCACCCCTCCACTTT,CASSFTLVNNSPLHF
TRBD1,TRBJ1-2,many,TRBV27,TGTGCCAGCAGCCTCGACCCCGCAGGGGGTGGCGGCTACACCTTC,CASSLDPAGGGGYTF
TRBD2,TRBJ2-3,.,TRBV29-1,TGCAGCGTTGTAGGACTAGCGGGAGGCACAGATACGCAGTATTTT,CSVVGLAGGTDTQYF
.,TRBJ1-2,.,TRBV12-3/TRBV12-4,TGTGCCAGCAGTTTAGGCGGGACATCATATGGCTACACCTTC,CASSLGGTSYGYTF
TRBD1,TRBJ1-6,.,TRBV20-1,TGCAGTGCTAGAGACCCCCGGACAGGGGGCTTTTCACCCCTCCACTTT,CSARDPRTGGFSPLHF
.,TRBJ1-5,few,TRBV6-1,TGTGCCAGCAGTGAAAACAGGTTCTATATCAATCAGCCCCAGCATTTT,CASSENRFYINQPQHF
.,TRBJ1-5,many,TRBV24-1,TGTGCCACCTTGAGCCGAATCGGTGGTTGCCGGGGAAATCAGCCCCAGCATTTT,CATLSRIGGCRGNQPQHF
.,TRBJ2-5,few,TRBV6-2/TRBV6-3,TGTGCCACCCAGGAGGGGGGCAGGGAGACCCAGTACTTC,CATQEGGRETQYF
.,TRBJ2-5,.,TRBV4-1,TGCGCCAGCAGCCAAGTTTCCGGGAAAGAGACCCAGTACTTC,CASSQVSGKETQYF
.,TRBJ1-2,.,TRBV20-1,TGCAGTGCTAGGTCGCCGGGCTATGGCTACACCTTC,CSARSPGYGYTF
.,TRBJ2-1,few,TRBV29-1,TGCAGCGTTGAAGCCGGGACACTCAGGGCCTACAATGAGCAGTTCTTC,CSVEAGTLRAYNEQFF
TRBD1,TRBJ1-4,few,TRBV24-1,TGTGCCCCCCGAGGGGGCGCGAATGAAAAACTGTTTTTT,CAPRGGANEKLFF
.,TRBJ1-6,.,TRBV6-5,TGTGCCAGCAGTTACTCGTACAGTCGAACAGCCTATAATTCACCCCTCCACTTT,CASSYSYSRTAYNSPLHF
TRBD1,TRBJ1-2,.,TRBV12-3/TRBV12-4,TGTGCCAGCAGTCTGACAGGGCAAGATGGCTACACCTTC,CASSLTGQDGYTF
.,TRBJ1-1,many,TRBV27,TGTGCCAGCAGTTTTCGGCACCCGAACACTGAAGCTTTCTTT,CASSFRHPNTEAFF
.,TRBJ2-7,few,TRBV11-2,TGTGCCAGCAGCTTAGAAAGGACAATCCACGAGCAGTACTTC,CASSLERTIHEQYF
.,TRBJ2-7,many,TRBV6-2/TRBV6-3,TGTGCCAGCAGTTGGACGGGGGGCAGCTCCTACGAGCAGTACTTC,CASSWTGGSSYEQYF
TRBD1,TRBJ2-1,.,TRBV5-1,TGCGCCAGCAGCTTGTCTCCGGGACAGGGCTACAATGAGCAGTTCTTC,CASSLSPGQGYNEQFF
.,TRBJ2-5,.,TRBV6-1,TGTGCCAGCAAGCGAGAGTACCAAGAGACCCAGTACTTC,CASKREYQETQYF
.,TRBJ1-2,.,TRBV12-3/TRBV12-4,TGTGCCAGCAGTTTCCTGAACGCGGCGGATGGCTACACCTTC,CASSFLNAADGYTF
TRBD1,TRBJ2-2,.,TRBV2,TGTGCCAGCAGCGCCGGGACAGGGAGACCCGGGGAGCTGTTTTTT,CASSAGTGRPGELFF
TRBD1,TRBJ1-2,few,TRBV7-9,TGTGCCAGCAGCGTCAGGGGGTATATGGACGGCTACACCTTC,CASSVRGYMDGYTF
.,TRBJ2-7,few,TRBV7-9,TGTGCCATCGATGACTACGAGCAGTACTTC,CAIDDYEQYF
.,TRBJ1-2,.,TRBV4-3,TGCGCCAGCAGCCAAGATCTAAGTGCGGGCTACACCTTC,CASSQDLSAGYTF
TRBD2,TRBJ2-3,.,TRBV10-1,TGCGCCAGCAGTGACCCCGGACTAGCGGGGCGCACAGATACGCAGTATTTT,CASSDPGLAGRTDTQYF
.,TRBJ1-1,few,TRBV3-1,TGTGCCAGCAGCCAAGAGGGGGTTGGAGCTTTCTTT,CASSQEGVGAFF